Sequencing of this T cell receptor beta chain was carried out in a study of CD8 T cells in Susac syndrome (dated by TCRdb to the late 2010s). Describing the broader study: Whether CD8+ T cell activation and differentiation in Susac syndrome was antigen driven was tested using repertoire sequencing. General conclusions and limits of the study: The number of individuals in the TCR sequencing and HLA analysis was recognized as being relatively small.

Peripheral blood CD8+ and CD4+ T cells from healthy donors, Susac syndrome patients and multiple sclerosis patients were profiled by high-throughput TCR beta sequencing. The healthy donors served as controls matched for age and sex. Bulk CD8+ and CD4+ T cells were purified by magnetic negative isolation, while CD8+ TEMRA cells were enriched using FACS. Blood was collected in EDTA tubes and processed within 24 hours, with PBMCs isolated through density gradient centrifugation. PBMCs destined for TCR sequencing were cryopreserved in liquid nitrogen and later thawed in a 37 °C water bath. The sorted or isolated CD4+, CD8+ and CD8+ TEMRA cells had a purity of 90% or higher. To note about this clonotype: Which antigen it targets is not known. Base-call qualities are not available, and no considerably larger clone is one nucleotide away.

RNA was extracted using the RNeasy kit, and roughly 0.5 to 1 ug of the RNA was reverse transcribed with random hexamers. The immunoSEQ multiplex PCR assay, which covers 54 Vbeta and 13 Jbeta segments, was used to amplify TCR beta CDR3 regions. To correct PCR amplification bias, a synthetic template baseline was used for both primer optimization and computational correction. Turning to the authors' computational methods: Reads were annotated to V, D and J genes per IMGT and analyzed with immunoSEQ Analyzer, keeping only productive sequences. Clonality was computed as one minus Shannon entropy normalized by log2 of the number of productive unique sequences. For each patient and control, public and private clones were evaluated within the 100 most prevalent clones. Clones were defined as Susac-specific when absent from the healthy and MS cohorts, from fewer than 1,200 published viral clones and from other ImmuneACCESS disease sequences. In TCRdb, the public reads were trimmed at Q25 with fastp and aligned with MiXCR, with productive beta chains retained. Identical CDR3 proteins give one entry, which carries the most common genes and DNA. The V and J calls were determined by TCRdb, not by the authors. In all, the sample holds roughly 200,000 distinct CDR3 sequences, and roughly 94% of those were seen once. 0.1% of the sample is taken by the ten largest.

CDR3 length: 15 amino acids, cysteine to phenylalanine. CDR3 DNA only is kept here, 45 bases in frame from base 1. V is cut back by 5 bases and J by 3 bases, with 7 bases in the junction unmatched. Per the germline V gene (reference sequence), LGHDT is the CDR1 and YNNKEL is the CDR2. The receptor chain draws on TRBV3-1 and TRBJ2-3; 8 nucleotides in the junction match TRBD2. The sequence was collected from a human donor in good health. The sample taken for sequencing was CD4+ T cells from PBMCs. The DNA sequence is given as TGTGCCAGCAGCTCTCCCGGGACTAGAACAGATACGCAGTATTTT. This translates into CASSSPGTRTDTQYF.